Sequencing of this TCR beta chain was carried out in a study of OX40 agonist ivuxolimab in advanced cancers. The protocol was immunoSEQ multiplex PCR, while the TCRdb copy is restricted to in-frame clones and leaves out a portion. The table lists some 86,000 clones, 87% of them singletons. Germline loops: CDR1 SGHRS, CDR2 YFSETQ. The CDR3 sequence is 14 residues long. V trimming: 4 bases; J trimming: 2 bases; junction bases outside the gene matches: 1. The material sequenced was CD4+ or CD8+ T cells sorted from blood, taken in a trial of the OX40 agonist ivuxolimab. J is TRBJ2-7 and V is TRBV5-1; 12 nucleotides agree with TRBD1. This receptor was obtained from an adult with an advanced solid tumor such as melanoma, head and neck, liver or kidney cancer. The chain's CDR3 is CASSGTGGPYEQYF. CDR3 DNA: TGCGCCAGCAGCGGGACAGGGGGCCCCTACGAGCAGTACTTC.